The 3 T cell receptor beta chains listed next were all sequenced from one sample in a study of T-cell memory formation after mild COVID-19. TCRdb reprocessed the 5' RACE reads with MiXCR, giving one entry per CDR3 protein. The sample comprises about 210,000 distinct CDR3 sequences, 27% of which are singletons, and about an eighth rests with the top ten. The sequenced sample consisted of PBMCs or a T cell subset sorted from them (not recorded which). The receptors come from an adult woman who had mild COVID-19 (a few samples of this study predate the infection). Cell type and time point are not known.

V is TRBV5-1 and J is TRBJ2-1; D is undetermined. Trimming took 3 bases from V and 2 from J, leaving 12 bases between them. Germline loops: CDR1 SGHRS, CDR2 YFSETQ. CDR3 length equals 15 residues. CDR3 protein: CASSSAGNTYNEQFF. In nucleotides, the CDR3 is TGCGCCAGCAGCTCGGCAGGAAACACCTACAATGAGCAGTTCTTC.

The V gene is TRBV7-9, the J gene TRBJ1-5; maybe TRBD1 (5 bases). Germline-derived CDR1 and CDR2 are SEHNR and FQNEAQ (reference sequence). The CDR3 consists of 13 residues. V lost 5 bases, J lost 7 bases, and 12 bases lay in between. CDR3 DNA sequence: TGTGCCAGCAGCACCAAGTGGGACCAGCCCCAGCATTTT. It codes for CASSTKWDQPQHF. The whole variable domain, remainder taken from reference TRBV7-9 and TRBJ1-5, is DTGVSQNPRHKITKRGQNVTFRCDPISEHNRLYWYRQTLGQGPEFLTYFQNEAQLEKSRLLSDRFSAERPKGSFSTLEIQRTEQGDSAMYLCASSTKWDQPQHFGDGTRLSIL.

Only a few counts were recorded for this clonotype. This sequence joins TRBV23-1 and TRBJ1-5, with D unclear. TRBV23-1 is classed as an ORF, of uncertain function. V lost 7 bases and J 0 bases, leaving 10 bases between the germline ends. The CDR3 has 14 amino acids. This chain's CDR3 is CASTQINSNQPQHF. CDR3 bases: TGCGCCAGCACTCAGATTAATAGCAATCAGCCCCAGCATTTT.